The clone carrying this TCR beta chain was seen a single time. The sample is drawn from a study of blood T cell repertoires in COVID-19. Study background: The United States, Italy and Spain were the sources of the acute and convalescent COVID-19 samples. PBMCs, B-cell-depleted T cells, or T cells were the source of the cDNA or gDNA that made up the material.

In the original processing: Reference gene primer amplification in the assay estimated nucleated cell counts. TCRdb's copy holds only in-frame clones and misses some; the assay was immunoSEQ multiplex PCR. V and J calls and clone size come straight from that table; D and trimming were deduced from the DNA. The data show 410,000 or so clones, with 70% to 90% seen just once and roughly 1.6% held by the top ten. Enrolled during active infection, Seattle patients were then followed longitudinally. This CDR3 spans 13 amino acids. Germline-derived CDR1 and CDR2 are GTSNPN and SVGIG (reference sequence). V was shortened by 3 bases and J by 0 bases, with 7 bases between the two germline ends.

This clonotype was sampled from a woman aged 40-49 years with COVID-19, enrolled during active disease. The chain joins TRBV30 to TRBJ2-3; D is unresolved. Specimen: peripheral blood. This chain's CDR3 is CAWSGSSTDTQYF. Here the CDR3 DNA reads TGTGCCTGGAGCGGGTCTAGCACAGATACGCAGTATTTT. The full variable domain, with the rest looked up from reference TRBV30 and TRBJ2-3, is SQTIHQWPATLVQPVGSPLSLECTVEGTSNPNLYWYRQAAGRGLQLLFYSVGIGQISSEVPQNLSASRPQDRQFILSSKKLLLSDSGFYLCAWSGSSTDTQYFGPGTRLTVL.